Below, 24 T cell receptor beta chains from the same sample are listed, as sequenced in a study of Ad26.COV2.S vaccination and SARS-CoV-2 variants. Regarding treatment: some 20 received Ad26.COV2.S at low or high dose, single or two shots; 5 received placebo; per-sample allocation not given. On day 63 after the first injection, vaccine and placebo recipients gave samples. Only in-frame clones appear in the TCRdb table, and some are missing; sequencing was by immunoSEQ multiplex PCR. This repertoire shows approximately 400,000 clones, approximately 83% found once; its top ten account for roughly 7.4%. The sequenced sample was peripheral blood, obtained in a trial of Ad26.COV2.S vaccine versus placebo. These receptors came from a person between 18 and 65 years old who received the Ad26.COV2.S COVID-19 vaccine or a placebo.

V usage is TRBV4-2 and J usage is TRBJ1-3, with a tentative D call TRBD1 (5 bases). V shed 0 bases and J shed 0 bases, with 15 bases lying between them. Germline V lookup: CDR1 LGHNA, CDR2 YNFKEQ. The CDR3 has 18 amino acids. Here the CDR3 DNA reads TGTGCCAGCAGCCAAGAGGGGGGAGGGGCATCCTCTGGAAACACCATATATTTT. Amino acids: CASSQEGGGASSGNTIYF.

CDR3 bases: TGTGCCAGCAGCCGGACAGTCAATCAGCCCCAGCATTTT. Its translation is CASSRTVNQPQHF. V and J are TRBV12-3 or TRBV12-4 and TRBJ1-5, with a possible D match to TRBD1 (6 bases). The CDR3 has 13 residues. V lost 6 bases and J 3 bases, leaving 9 bases between the germline ends.

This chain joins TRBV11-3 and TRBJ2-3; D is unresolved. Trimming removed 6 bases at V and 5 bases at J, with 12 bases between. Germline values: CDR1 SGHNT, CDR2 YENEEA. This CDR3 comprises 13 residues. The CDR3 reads CASSFPRKDTQYF. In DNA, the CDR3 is TGTGCCAGCAGTTTCCCTCGGAAAGATACGCAGTATTTT.

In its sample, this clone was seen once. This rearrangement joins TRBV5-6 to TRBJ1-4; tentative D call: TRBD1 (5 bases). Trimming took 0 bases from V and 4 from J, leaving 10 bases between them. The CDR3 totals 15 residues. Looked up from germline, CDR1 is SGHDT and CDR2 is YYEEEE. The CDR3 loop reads CASSLARQGNEKLFF. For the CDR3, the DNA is TGTGCCAGCAGCTTGGCTCGGCAGGGTAATGAAAAACTGTTTTTT.

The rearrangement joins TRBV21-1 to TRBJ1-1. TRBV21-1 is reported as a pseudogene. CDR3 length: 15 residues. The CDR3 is CASGAGIRGYTEAFF. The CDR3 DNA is TGTGCCAGCGGGGCAGGGATAAGAGGGTATACTGAAGCTTTCTTT.

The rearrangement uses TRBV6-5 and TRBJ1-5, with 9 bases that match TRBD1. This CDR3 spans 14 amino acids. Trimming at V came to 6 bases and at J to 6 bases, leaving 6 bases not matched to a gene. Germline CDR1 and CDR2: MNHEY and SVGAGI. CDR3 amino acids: CASSPGTGIQPQHF. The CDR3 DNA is TGTGCCAGCAGCCCCGGGACAGGGATTCAGCCCCAGCATTTT.

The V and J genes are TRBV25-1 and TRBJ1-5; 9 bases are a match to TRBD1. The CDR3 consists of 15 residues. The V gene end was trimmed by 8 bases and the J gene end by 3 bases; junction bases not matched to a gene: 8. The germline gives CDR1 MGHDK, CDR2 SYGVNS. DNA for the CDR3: TGTGCCAGCTCTCGGACAGGGGTGGACAATCAGCCCCAGCATTTT. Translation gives CASSRTGVDNQPQHF.

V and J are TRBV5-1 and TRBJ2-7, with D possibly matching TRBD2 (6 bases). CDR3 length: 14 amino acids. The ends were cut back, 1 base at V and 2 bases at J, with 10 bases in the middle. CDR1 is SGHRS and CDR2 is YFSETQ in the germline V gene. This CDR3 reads CASSLSSATYEQYF. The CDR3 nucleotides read TGCGCCAGCAGCTTGTCTAGCGCAACCTACGAGCAGTACTTC.

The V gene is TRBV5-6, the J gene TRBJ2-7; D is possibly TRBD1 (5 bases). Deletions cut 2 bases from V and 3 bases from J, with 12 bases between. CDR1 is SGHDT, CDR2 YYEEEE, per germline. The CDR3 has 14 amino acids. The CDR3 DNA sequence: TGTGCCAGCAGCTTTTTGGGGCAGAACTACGAGCAGTACTTC. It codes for CASSFLGQNYEQYF. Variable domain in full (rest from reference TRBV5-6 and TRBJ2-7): DAGVTQSPTHLIKTRGQQVTLRCSPKSGHDTVSWYQQALGQGPQFIFQYYEEEERQRGNFPDRFSGHQFPNYSSELNVNALLLGDSALYLCASSFLGQNYEQYFGPGTRLTVT.

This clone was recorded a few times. CDR3: CSVARGLYGYTF. CDR3 coding DNA: TGCAGCGTGGCAAGGGGGCTCTATGGCTACACCTTC. J is TRBJ1-2 and V is TRBV29-1; TRBD1 agrees at 7 bases. Unmatched junction bases numbered 5, after V lost 6 bases and J lost 4 bases. The CDR3 extends over 12 amino acids. CDR1 and CDR2 from the germline V gene are SQVTM and ANQGSEA.

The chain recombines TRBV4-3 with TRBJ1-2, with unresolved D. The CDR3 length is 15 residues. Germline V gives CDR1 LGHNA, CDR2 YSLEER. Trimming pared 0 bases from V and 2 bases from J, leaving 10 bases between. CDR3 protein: CASSQDARFNYGYTF. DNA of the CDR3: TGCGCCAGCAGCCAAGACGCGAGGTTCAACTATGGCTACACCTTC.

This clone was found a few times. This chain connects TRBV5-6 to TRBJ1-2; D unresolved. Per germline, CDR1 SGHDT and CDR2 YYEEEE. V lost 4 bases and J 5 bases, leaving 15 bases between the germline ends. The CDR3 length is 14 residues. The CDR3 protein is CASSPGRAGYGYTF. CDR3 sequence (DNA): TGTGCCAGCAGCCCCGGTAGGGCGGGGTATGGCTACACCTTC.

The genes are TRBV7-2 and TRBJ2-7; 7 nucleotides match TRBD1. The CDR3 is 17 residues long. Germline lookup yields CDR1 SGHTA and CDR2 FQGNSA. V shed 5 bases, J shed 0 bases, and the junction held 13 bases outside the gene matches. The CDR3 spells CASSLLHRGWGSYEQYF. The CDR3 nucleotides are TGTGCCAGCAGCCTCTTACACAGGGGATGGGGCTCCTACGAGCAGTACTTC.

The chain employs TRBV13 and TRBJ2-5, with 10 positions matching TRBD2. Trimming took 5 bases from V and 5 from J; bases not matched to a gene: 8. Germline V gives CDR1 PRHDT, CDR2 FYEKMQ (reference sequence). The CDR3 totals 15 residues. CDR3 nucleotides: TGTGCCAGCAGCATTCGGACTAGCGGCGGGGAGACCCAGTACTTC. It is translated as CASSIRTSGGETQYF.

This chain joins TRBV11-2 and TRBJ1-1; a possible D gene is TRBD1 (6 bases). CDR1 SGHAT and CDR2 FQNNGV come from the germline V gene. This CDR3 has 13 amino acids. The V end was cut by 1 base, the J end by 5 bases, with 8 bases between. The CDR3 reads CASSLGRGTEAFF. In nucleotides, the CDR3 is TGTGCCAGCAGCTTAGGAAGGGGGACTGAAGCTTTCTTT.

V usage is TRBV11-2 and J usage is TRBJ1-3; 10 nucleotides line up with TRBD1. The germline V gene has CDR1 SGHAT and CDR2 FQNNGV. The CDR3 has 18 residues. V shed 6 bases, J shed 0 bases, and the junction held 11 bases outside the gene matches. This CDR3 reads CASREGTGVPSSGNTIYF. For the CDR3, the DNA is TGTGCCAGCAGAGAAGGGACAGGGGTCCCGAGCTCTGGAAACACCATATATTTT.

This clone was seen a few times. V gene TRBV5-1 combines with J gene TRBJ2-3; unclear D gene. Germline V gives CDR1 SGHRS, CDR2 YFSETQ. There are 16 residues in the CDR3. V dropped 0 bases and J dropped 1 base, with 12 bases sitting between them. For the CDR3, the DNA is TGCGCCAGCAGCTTGGCCGGTTTTCGAGGCACAGATACGCAGTATTTT. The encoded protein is CASSLAGFRGTDTQYF. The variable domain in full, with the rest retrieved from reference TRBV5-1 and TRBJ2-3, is KAGVTQTPRYLIKTRGQQVTLSCSPISGHRSVSWYQQTPGQGLQFLFEYFSETQRNKGNFPGRFSGRQFSNSRSEMNVSTLELGDSALYLCASSLAGFRGTDTQYFGPGTRLTVL.

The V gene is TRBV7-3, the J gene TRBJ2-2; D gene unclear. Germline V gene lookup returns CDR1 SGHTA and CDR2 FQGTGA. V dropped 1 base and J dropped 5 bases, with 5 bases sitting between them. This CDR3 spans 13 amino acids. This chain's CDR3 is CASSLKGTGELFF. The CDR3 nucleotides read TGTGCCAGCAGCTTAAAAGGGACCGGGGAGCTGTTTTTT.

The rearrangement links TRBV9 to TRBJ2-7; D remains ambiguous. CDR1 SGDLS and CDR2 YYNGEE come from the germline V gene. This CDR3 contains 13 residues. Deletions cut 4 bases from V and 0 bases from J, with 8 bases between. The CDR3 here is CASSHPDSYEQYF. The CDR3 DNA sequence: TGTGCCAGCAGCCACCCCGACTCCTACGAGCAGTACTTC.

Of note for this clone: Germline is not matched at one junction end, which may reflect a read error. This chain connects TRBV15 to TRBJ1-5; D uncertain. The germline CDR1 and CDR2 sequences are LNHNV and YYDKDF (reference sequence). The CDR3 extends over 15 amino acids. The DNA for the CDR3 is TGTGCCACCAGAAGAGATCCGAGGGCCGATCGGGCCCAGCATTTT. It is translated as CATRRDPRADRAQHF.

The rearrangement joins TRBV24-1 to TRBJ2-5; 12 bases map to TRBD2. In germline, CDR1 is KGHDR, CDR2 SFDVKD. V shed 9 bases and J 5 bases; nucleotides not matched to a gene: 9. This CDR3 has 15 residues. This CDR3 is CATRSTSGSGETQYF. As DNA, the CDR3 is TGTGCCACCCGATCGACTAGCGGGAGTGGGGAGACCCAGTACTTC.

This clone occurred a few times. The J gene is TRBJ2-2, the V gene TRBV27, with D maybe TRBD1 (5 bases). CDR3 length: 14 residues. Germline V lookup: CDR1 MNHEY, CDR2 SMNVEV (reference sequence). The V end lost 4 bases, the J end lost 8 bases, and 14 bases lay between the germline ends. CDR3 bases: TGTGCCAGCAGTTCCCAGGGATTTTCGGGGGAGCTGTTTTTT. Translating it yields CASSSQGFSGELFF.

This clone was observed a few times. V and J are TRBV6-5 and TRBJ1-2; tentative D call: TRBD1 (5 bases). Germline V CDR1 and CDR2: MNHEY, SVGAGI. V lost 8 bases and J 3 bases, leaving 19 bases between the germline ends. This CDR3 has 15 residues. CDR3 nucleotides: TGTGCCAGCGGGTATGGGGGAGCTGCATACTATGGCTACACCTTC. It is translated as CASGYGGAAYYGYTF.

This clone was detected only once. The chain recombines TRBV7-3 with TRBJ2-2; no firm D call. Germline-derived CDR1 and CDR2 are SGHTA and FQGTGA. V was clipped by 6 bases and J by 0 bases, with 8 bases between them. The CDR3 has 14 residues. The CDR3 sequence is CASSHSTNTGELFF. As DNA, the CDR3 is TGTGCCAGCAGTCACTCTACGAACACCGGGGAGCTGTTTTTT.